This T cell receptor (beta chain) was recorded in a study of OX40 agonist ivuxolimab in advanced cancers. Study-wide context: Intravenous ivuxolimab was administered to patients every 2 weeks at 0.01 to 10 mg/kg. General observations from the study: On average, CD8+ T cells showed a greater number of expanded clones than CD4+.

This table comes from immunoSEQ multiplex PCR, and its TCRdb copy is limited to in-frame clones, with some not included. This sample yields tens of thousands of clones, of which 79% are seen a single time; about a tenth belongs to the top ten. The CDR3 is 15 residues long. Trimming stripped 4 bases from V and 3 bases from J, with 15 bases between. Per the germline V gene, CDR1 is SEHNR and CDR2 is FQNEAQ (reference sequence). Concerning this clone: Its antigen is not identified.

The sequence was collected from an adult with an advanced solid tumor such as melanoma, head and neck, liver or kidney cancer. The chain is built from TRBV7-9 and TRBJ1-2, with TRBD1 as a possible D gene (5 bases). Specimen: CD4+ or CD8+ T cells sorted from blood, collected in a trial of the OX40 agonist ivuxolimab. As DNA, the CDR3 is TGTGCCAGCAGCTACCTTCAGGGTTATGACTATGGCTACACCTTC. This codes for CASSYLQGYDYGYTF.